This TCR beta chain was identified in a study of blood T cells in healthy people across ages. On the study more broadly: About one barcoded beta molecule per two T cells came from capture by template switching.

Looked up from germline, CDR1 is SEHNR and CDR2 is FQNEAQ (reference sequence). The CDR3 has 20 amino acids. The junction had 14 bases not matched to a gene; V was cut back by 4 bases and J by 1 base. Using a J-beta primer mix together with a sample-barcoded 5' primer, a second PCR was run for roughly 7 to 11 cycles. A single record per CDR3 protein comes from TCRdb applying MiXCR to the 5' RACE reads. The data hold 910,000 or so distinct CDR3 sequences, with about 51% observed a single time. Sample: blood. The source is a woman aged 60 to 75 in good health. This chain uses TRBV7-9 with TRBJ2-3; 13 bases are shared with TRBD2. CDR3 amino acids: CASSYGLAGVLPTGTDTQYF. In DNA, the CDR3 is TGTGCCAGCAGCTACGGACTAGCGGGAGTTCTGCCCACGGGCACAGATACGCAGTATTTT.